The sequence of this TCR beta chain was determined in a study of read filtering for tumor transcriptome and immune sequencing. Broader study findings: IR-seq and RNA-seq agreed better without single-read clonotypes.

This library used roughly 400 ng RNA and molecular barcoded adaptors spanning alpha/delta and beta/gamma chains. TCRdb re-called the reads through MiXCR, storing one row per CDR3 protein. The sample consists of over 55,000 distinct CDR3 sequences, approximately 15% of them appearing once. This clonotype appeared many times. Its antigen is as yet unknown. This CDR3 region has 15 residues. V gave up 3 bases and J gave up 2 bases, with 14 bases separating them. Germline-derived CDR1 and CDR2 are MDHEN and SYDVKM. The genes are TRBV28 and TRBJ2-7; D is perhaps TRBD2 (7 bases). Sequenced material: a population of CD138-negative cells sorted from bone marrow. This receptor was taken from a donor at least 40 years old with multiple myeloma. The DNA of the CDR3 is TGTGCCAGCAGTTTGTCGTGGGGGGGCACCTACGAGCAGTACTTC. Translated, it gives CASSLSWGGTYEQYF.